This T cell receptor beta chain stems from a study of beta chain features in type 1 diabetes (dated by TCRdb to 2017 to 2018). For the wider study: Patients and healthy donors did not differ in mean age, gender distribution, total cell number or subset yield. Across all samples, around 100 million sorted cells were examined, and cell number per subset correlated strongly with RNA yield. In the study, TCRB repertoires of sorted circulating CD4+ T cell subsets from recently diagnosed type 1 diabetes patients were compared with those of matched healthy donors. Naive and central memory subsets were obtained from all 28 donors, but regulatory and stem cell-like memory subsets were isolated from only 8 patients and 8 healthy donors. What the research found in general, with its limitations: Because cDNA was sequenced instead of genomic DNA, activated cells with high expression could be over-represented, although the groups did not differ in activation or CD3 levels. A moderate but significant shortening of TCRB CDR3 length was observed in type 1 diabetes patients in all four CD4+ subsets. PCR might favor shorter templates, but patient and control samples were amplified and corrected together, so any skew would affect both groups equally. Naive, central memory and regulatory TCRB repertoires appeared to be more alike among patients than among healthy donors. At VDJ recombination sites, type 1 diabetes patients had fewer insertions and more deleted nucleotides, which implies abnormalities in thymic rearrangement. Because small numbers of individuals were included in the HLA sub-analyses, any influence of HLA type on TCRB rearrangement was left unresolved.

V lost 6 bases and J lost 0 bases; the stretch between them is 14 bases long. Counted from cysteine to phenylalanine, this CDR3 has 15 amino acids. Left in the record is the CDR3 DNA by itself, 45 bases read in frame from the first base. Looking up the germline V gene (reference sequence) yields CDR1 LNHDA and CDR2 SQIVND. All of the isolated RNA was reverse transcribed with the High Capacity cDNA Reverse Transcription Kit, so expressed TCRB transcripts were sequenced. Deep immunoSEQ sequencing was applied to naive, central memory and regulatory T cell samples, giving an average of about 3.4 million total reads per sample. Sorted cells were lysed in RLT buffer and RNA was extracted with DNase-treated RNeasy Micro or Mini kits, depending on cell number. To prevent cross-contamination, every cell subset was processed on its own, while patient and healthy donor samples were processed together. The immunoSEQ multiplex PCR was used to amplify TCRB sequences from cDNA, generating 87-bp fragments that spanned the CDR3 region. Sequencing of the amplicons was done on the Illumina HiSeq platform. The paper's data handling went like this. PCR bias was corrected computationally using synthetic template baselines, and reads within Hamming distance 2 were collapsed, with unmergeable singletons discarded. Reads were aligned against IMGT so that V, D and J genes, CDR3 length and insertions or deletions at six rearrangement sites could be assigned. Within each subset, clonotype counts were normalized to sorted cell number, and only after that were true diversity and Gini coefficients computed with the tcR R package. The overlap coefficient, calculated on TCRB nucleotide sequences, was used to measure repertoire sharing. Out-of-frame TCRB sequences from naive cells were analyzed to stand in for the pre-selection repertoire. TCRdb retrieved this table from immuneACCESS and kept in-frame rearrangements only. Not all clones are present; in checked studies, unresolved V genes account for under half, and no reason is known for the remainder. The DNA gave D and trimming, while V, J and clone size come from that table. For this sample the table gives over 500,000 clones, of which roughly a sixth were detected only once. The ten largest clones represent roughly 0.098% of the sample.

From each donor, a single peripheral blood sample of around 120 mL on average was drawn into heparinised tubes. A BD FACSAria II was used to sort naive, central memory, regulatory and stem cell-like memory CD4+ T cells with a panel that included CD45RO, CCR7, CD25, CD127, CD95 and CD27. All sorted populations exceeded 95% purity. PBMCs were isolated right away by Lymphoprep density gradient centrifugation and were stained directly, without culture. So that batch effects would be minimized, each experiment stained and sorted samples in pairs, pairing one healthy donor with one patient. Concerning this clone itself: This receptor's antigen is unknown. Per-nucleotide qualities are absent, and no much larger clonotype sits a single base away.

The sequenced material came from naive CD4+ T cells from blood. The sample's cell subset or site label, decoded: true naive CD4+ T cells. The TCR originated in a man aged 18 to 29 in good health. The chain uses TRBV19 and TRBJ1-1; 6 matching bases give a weak D call of TRBD1. In nucleotides, the sequence is TGTGCCAGTAGGAGACACAGGGCTATGAACACTGAAGCTTTCTTT. Its protein reads: CASRRHRAMNTEAFF.